Only a few counts were recorded for the clone carrying this T cell receptor (beta chain). The target antigen is unknown. The data originate from a study of regulatory T cells in long-lasting Graves disease. Study at large: Graves' patients diagnosed newly had used antithyroid drugs under 3 months.

Looked up from germline, CDR1 is SQVTM and CDR2 is ANQGSEA. This CDR3 spans 12 amino acids. Trimming stripped 0 bases from V and 8 bases from J, with 11 bases between. CDR3-region Arm-PCR and iRepertoire HTBI primers produced the TCR beta libraries. From the multiplex PCR reads, TCRdb called clonotypes with MiXCR, one entry per CDR3 protein. The table records roughly 420,000 distinct CDR3 sequences, 14% of them present only once. Time point of the sample: newly diagnosed GD, antithyroid drugs for less than 3 months. Scientists built the TCR library using RNA that was extracted from PBMCs. Study-level results: The sample size was small, and this may have reduced accuracy. Persistent cases favored TRBV28, TRBJ1-2 and TRBJ2-5.

This sample also belongs to another study, concerning T cells in Graves' hyperthyroidism and ophthalmopathy. That paper notes: In the first-round RT-PCR of the TCR CDR3, the HTBI primer set was used.

The specimen comprised peripheral blood mononuclear cells (PBMCs), sampled at new diagnosis, from a patient treated with antithyroid drugs. This sequence originates from a woman aged 50 to 60 with Graves disease. V usage is TRBV29-1 and J usage is TRBJ2-7; D is tentatively TRBD1 or TRBD2 (6 bases each). The CDR3 loop reads CSVEESRGQQYF. The CDR3 coding sequence is TGCAGCGTTGAAGAATCTCGGGGGCAGCAGTACTTC.